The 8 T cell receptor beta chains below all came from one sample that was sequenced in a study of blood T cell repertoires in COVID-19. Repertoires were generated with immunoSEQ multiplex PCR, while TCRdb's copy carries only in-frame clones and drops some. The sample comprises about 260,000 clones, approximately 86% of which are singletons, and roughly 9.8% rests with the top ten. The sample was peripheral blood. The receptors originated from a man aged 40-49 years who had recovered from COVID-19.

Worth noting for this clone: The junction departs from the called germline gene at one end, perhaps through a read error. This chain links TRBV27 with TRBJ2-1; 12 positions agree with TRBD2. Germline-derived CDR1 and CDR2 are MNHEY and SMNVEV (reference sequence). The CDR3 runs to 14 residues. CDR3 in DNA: TGTGCCAGCAGTTTATTACTAGCGGGAGGAGAGCGGTTCTTC. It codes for CASSLLLAGGERFF.

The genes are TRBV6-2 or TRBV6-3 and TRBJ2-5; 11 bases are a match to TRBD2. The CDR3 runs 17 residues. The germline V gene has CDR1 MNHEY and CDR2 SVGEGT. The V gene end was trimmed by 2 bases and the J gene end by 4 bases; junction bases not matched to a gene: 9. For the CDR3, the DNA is TGTGCCAGCAGTTACCGGCTCCTAGCGGGAGGTGGAGAGACCCAGTACTTC. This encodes CASSYRLLAGGGETQYF.

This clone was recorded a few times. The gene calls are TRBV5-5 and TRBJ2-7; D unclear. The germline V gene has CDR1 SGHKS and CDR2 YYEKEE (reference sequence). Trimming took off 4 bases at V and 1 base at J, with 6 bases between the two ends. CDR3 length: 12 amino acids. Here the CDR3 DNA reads TGTGCCAGCAGCCCAGATTCCTACGAGCAGTACTTC. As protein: CASSPDSYEQYF. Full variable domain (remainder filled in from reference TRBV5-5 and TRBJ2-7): DAGVTQSPTHLIKTRGQQVTLRCSPISGHKSVSWYQQVLGQGPQFIFQYYEKEERGRGNFPDRFSARQFPNYSSELNVNALLLGDSALYLCASSPDSYEQYFGPGTRLTVT.

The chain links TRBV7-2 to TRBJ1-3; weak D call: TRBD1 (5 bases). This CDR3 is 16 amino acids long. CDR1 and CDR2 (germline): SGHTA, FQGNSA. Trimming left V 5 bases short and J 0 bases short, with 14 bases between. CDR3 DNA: TGTGCCAGCAGCCCGGAGACAGTCCACTCTGGAAACACCATATATTTT. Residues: CASSPETVHSGNTIYF.

The CDR3 DNA follows: TGTGCCAGCAGCCGAGAGTGGGCGCGCCCGGGGGGGGAGCTGTTTTTT. Amino acids: CASSREWARPGGELFF. The chain links TRBV4-2 to TRBJ2-2, with TRBD2 as a possible D gene (5 bases). Germline-derived CDR1 and CDR2 are LGHNA and YNFKEQ. The V and J ends lost 4 bases and 8 bases respectively, with 20 bases between them. The CDR3 totals 16 residues.

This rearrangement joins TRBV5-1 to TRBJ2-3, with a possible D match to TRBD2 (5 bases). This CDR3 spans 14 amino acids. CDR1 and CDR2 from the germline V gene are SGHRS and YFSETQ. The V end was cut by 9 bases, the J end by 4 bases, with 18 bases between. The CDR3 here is CATPRVGAADTQYF. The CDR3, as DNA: TGCGCCACTCCGCGGGTGGGAGCGGCAGATACGCAGTATTTT.

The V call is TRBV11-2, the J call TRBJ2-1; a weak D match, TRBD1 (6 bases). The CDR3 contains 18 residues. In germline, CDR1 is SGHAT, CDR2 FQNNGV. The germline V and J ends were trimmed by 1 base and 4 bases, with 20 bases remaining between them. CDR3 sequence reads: CASSLAVRGTEQYNEQFF. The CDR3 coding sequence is TGTGCCAGCAGCTTAGCCGTAAGGGGGACGGAACAATACAATGAGCAGTTCTTC. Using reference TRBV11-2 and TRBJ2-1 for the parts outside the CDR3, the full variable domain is EAGVAQSPRYKIIEKRQSVAFWCNPISGHATLYWYQQILGQGPKLLIQFQNNGVVDDSQLPKDRFSAERLKGVDSTLKIQPAKLEDSAVYLCASSLAVRGTEQYNEQFFGPGTRLTVL.

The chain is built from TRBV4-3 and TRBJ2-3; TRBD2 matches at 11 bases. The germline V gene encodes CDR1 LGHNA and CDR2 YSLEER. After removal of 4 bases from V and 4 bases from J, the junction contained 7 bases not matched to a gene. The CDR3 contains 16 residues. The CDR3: CASSRVSGGASDTQYF. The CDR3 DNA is TGCGCCAGCAGCCGAGTTAGCGGGGGGGCCTCAGATACGCAGTATTTT.